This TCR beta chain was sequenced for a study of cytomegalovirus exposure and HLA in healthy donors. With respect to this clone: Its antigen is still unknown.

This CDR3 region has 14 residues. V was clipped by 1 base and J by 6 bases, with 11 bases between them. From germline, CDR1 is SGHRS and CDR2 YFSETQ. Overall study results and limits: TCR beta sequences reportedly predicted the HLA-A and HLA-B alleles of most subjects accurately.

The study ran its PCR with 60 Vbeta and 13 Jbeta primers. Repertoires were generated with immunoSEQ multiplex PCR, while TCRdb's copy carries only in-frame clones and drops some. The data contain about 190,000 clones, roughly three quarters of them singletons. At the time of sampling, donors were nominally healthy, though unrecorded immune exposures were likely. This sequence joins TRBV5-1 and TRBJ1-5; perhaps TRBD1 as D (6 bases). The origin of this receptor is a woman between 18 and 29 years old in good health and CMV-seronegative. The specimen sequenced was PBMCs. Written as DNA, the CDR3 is TGCGCCAGCAGCTTGACAGGGATTGGTCAGCCCCAGCATTTT. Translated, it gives CASSLTGIGQPQHF.